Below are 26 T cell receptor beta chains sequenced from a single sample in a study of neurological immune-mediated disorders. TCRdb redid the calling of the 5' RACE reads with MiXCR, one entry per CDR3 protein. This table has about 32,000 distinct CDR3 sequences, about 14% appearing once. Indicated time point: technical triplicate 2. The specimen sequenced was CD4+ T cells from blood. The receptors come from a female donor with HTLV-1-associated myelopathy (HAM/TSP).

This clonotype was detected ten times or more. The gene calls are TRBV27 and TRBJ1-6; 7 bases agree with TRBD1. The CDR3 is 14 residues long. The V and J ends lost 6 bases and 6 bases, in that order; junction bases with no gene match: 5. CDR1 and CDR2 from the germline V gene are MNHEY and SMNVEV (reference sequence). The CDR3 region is CASSWDSLNSPLHF. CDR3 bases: TGTGCCAGCAGCTGGGACAGCCTTAATTCACCCCTCCACTTT.

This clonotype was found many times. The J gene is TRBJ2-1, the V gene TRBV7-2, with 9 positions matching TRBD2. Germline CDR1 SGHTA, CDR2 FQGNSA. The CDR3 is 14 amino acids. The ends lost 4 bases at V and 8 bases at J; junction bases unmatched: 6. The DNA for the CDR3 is TGTGCCAGCAGCTCCCCGGGACTAGCCGATGAGCAGTTCTTC. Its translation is CASSSPGLADEQFF.

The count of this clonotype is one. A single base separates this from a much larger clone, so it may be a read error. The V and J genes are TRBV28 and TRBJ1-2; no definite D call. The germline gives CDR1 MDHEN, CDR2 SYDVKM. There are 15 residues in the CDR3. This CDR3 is CVSSPTLGSGRGYTF. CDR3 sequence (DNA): TGTGTCAGCAGCCCCACTCTTGGATCAGGCCGTGGCTACACCTTC.

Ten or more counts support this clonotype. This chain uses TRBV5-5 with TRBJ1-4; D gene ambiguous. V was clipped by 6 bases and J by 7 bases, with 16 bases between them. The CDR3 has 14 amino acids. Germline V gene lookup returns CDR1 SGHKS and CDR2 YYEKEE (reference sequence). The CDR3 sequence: CASTYMREGEKLFF. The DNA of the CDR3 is TGTGCCAGCACCTATATGCGGGAGGGTGAAAAACTGTTTTTT.

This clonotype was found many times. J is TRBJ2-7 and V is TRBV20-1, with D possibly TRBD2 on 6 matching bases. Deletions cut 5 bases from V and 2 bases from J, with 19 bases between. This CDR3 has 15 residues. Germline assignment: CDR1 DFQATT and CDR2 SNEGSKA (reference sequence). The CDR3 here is CSAPPGSSDPYEQYF. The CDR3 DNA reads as TGCAGTGCTCCTCCTGGATCTAGCGACCCCTACGAGCAGTACTTC.

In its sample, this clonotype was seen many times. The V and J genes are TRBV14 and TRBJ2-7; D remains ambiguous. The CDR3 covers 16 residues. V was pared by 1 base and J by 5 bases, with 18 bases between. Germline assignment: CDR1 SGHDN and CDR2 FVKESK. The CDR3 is CASSQGGRVSRNEQYF. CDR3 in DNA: TGTGCCAGCAGCCAAGGGGGTAGGGTGAGTAGGAACGAGCAGTACTTC. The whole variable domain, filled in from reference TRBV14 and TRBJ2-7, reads EAGVTQFPSHSVIEKGQTVTLRCDPISGHDNLYWYRRVMGKEIKFLLHFVKESKQDESGMPNNRFLAERTGGTYSTLKVQPAELEDSGVYFCASSQGGRVSRNEQYFGPGTRLTVT.

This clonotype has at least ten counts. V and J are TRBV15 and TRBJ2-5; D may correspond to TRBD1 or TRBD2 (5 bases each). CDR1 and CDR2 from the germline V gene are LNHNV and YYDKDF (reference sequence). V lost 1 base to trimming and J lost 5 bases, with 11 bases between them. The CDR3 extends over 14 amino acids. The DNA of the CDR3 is TGTGCCACCAGCAGAGGTGGGGGATCGGAGACCCAGTACTTC. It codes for CATSRGGGSETQYF.

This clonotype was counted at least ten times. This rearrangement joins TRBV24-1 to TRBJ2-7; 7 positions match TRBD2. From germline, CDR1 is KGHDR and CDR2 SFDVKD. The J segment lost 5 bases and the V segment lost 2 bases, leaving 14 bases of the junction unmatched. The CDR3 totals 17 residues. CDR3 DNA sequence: TGTGCCACCAGTGATTCCATTGGGGCTAGCGGAATCAACGAGCAGTACTTC. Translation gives CATSDSIGASGINEQYF.

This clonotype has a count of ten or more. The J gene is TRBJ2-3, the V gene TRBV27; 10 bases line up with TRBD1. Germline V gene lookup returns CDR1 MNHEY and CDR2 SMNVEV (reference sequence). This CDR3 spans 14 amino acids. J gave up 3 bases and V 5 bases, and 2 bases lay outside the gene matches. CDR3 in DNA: TGTGCCAGCAGTCCGGGACAGGGGACAGATACGCAGTATTTT. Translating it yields CASSPGQGTDTQYF.

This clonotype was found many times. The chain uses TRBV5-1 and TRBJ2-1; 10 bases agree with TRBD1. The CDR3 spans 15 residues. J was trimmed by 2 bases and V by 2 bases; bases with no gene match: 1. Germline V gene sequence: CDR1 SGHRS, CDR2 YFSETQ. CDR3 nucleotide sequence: TGCGCCAGCAGCTTTGGACAGGGGGCCTACAATGAGCAGTTCTTC. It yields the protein CASSFGQGAYNEQFF.

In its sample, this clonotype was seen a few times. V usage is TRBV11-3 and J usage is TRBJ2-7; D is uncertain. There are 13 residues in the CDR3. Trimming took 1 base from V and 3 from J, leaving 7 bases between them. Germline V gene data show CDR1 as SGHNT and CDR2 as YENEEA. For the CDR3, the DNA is TGTGCCAGCAGCTTAGTCAGCCTCTACGAGCAGTACTTC. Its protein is CASSLVSLYEQYF.

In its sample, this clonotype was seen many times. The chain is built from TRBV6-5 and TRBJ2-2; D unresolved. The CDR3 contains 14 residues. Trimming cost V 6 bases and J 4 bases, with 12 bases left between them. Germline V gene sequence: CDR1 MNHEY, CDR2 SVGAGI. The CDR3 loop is CASRRDLATGELFF. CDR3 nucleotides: TGTGCCAGCAGGCGCGACTTAGCCACCGGGGAGCTGTTTTTT.

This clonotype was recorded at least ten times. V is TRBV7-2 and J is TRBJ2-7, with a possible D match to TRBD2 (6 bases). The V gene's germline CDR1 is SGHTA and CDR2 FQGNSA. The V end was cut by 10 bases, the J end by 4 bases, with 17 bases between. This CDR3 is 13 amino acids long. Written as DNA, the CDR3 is TGTGCCACCAAACCCGGGGGTGGGTACGAGCAGTACTTC. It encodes CATKPGGGYEQYF.

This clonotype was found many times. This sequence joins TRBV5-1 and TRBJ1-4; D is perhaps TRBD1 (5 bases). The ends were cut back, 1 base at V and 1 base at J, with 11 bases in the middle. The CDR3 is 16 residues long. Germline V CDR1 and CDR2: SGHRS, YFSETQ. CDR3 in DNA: TGCGCCAGCAGCTTGTCAGGAAGGGGAACTAATGAAAAACTGTTTTTT. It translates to CASSLSGRGTNEKLFF.

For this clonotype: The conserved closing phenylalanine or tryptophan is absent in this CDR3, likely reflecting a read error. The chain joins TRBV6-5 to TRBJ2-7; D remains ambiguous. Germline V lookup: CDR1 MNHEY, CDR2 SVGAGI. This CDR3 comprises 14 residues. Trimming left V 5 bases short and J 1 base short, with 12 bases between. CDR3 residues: CASSHTGGSYEQYY. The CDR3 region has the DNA TGTGCCAGCAGTCACACCGGCGGTTCCTACGAGCAGTACTAC.

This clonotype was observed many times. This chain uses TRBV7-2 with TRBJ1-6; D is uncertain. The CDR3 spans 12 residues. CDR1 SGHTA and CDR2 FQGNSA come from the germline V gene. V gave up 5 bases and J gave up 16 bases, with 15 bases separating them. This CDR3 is CASSPHPSGLHF. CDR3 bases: TGTGCCAGCAGCCCCCATCCCTCAGGTCTCCACTTT.

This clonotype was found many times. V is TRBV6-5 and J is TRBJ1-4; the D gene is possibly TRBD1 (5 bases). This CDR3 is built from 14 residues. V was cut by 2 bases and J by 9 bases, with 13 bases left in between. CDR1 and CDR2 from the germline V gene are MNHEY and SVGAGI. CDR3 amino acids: CASSYMGTGKKLFF. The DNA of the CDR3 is TGTGCCAGCAGTTACATGGGGACGGGGAAAAAACTGTTTTTT.

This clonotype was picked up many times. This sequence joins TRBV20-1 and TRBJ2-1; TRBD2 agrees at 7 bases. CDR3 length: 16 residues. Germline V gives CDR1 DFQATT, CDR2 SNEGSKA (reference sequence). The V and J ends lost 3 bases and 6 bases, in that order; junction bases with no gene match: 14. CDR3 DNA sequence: TGCAGTGCTAGTTCCGGCCTTGGAGCGGGGCGCAATGAGCAGTTCTTC. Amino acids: CSASSGLGAGRNEQFF.

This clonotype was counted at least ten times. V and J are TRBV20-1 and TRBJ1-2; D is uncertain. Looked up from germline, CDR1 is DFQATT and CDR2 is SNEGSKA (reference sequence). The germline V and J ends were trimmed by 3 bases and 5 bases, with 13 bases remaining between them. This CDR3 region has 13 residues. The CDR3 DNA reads TGCAGTGCTAGGACAAGCGGTGCTTATGGCTACACCTTC. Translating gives CSARTSGAYGYTF.

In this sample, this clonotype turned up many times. This CDR3 reads CASPPPSGGITYNEQFF. As DNA, the CDR3 is TGTGCCAGCCCGCCCCCGAGCGGGGGTATAACCTACAATGAGCAGTTCTTC. This chain connects TRBV28 to TRBJ2-1; the match to TRBD2 covers 8 bases. Losses at the gene ends were 8 bases for V and 2 bases for J; bases not matched to a gene: 14. The germline V gene encodes CDR1 MDHEN and CDR2 SYDVKM. The length of the CDR3 is 17 residues. The entire variable domain, with the rest obtained from reference TRBV28 and TRBJ2-1, is as follows: DVKVTQSSRYLVKRTGEKVFLECVQDMDHENMFWYRQDPGLGLRLIYFSYDVKMKEKGDIPEGYSVSREKKERFSLILESASTNQTSMYLCASPPPSGGITYNEQFFGPGTRLTVL.

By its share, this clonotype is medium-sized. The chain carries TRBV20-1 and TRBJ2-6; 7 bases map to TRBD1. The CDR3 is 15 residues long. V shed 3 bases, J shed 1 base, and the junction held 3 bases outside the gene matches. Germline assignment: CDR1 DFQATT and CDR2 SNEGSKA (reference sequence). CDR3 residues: CSARGRGSGANVLTF. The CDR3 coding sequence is TGCAGTGCTAGGGGCAGGGGGTCTGGGGCCAACGTCCTGACTTTC.

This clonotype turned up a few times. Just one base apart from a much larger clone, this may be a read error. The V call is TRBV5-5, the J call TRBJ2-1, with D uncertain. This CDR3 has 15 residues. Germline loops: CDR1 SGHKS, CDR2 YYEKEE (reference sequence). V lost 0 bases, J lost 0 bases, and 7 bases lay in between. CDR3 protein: CASSLGLSSYNEQFF. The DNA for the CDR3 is TGTGCCAGCAGCTTGGGTCTCAGCTCCTACAATGAGCAGTTCTTC.

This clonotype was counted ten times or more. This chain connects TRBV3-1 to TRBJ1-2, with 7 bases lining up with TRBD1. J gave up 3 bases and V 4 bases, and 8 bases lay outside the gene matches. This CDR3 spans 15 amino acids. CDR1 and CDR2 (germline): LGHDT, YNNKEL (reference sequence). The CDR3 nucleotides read TGTGCCAGCAGCCCTTTCGTTACAGGGGACTATGGCTACACCTTC. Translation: CASSPFVTGDYGYTF.

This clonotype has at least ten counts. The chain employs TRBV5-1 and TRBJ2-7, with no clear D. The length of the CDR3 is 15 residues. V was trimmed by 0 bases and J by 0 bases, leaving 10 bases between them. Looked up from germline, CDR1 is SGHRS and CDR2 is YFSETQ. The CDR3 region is CASSLGLASSYEQYF. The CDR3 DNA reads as TGCGCCAGCAGCTTGGGATTGGCCAGCTCCTACGAGCAGTACTTC.

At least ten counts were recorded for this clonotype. CDR3 bases: TGTGCCAGCAGACACCGGGACAGGGGACCCACTGAAGCTTTCTTT. This gives the protein CASRHRDRGPTEAFF. The V and J genes are TRBV7-2 and TRBJ1-1; 10 bases are a match to TRBD1. The CDR3 runs 15 residues. V was clipped by 6 bases and J by 4 bases; unmatched bases: 8. The germline CDR1 and CDR2 sequences are SGHTA and FQGNSA.

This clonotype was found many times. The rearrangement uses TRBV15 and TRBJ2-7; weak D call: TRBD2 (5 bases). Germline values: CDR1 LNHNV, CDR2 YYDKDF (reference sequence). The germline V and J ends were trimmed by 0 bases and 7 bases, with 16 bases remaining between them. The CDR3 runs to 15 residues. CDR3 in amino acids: CATSRDKEPGKEQYF. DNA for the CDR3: TGTGCCACCAGCAGAGATAAAGAGCCGGGAAAAGAGCAGTACTTC.